These 7 T cell receptor beta chains were sequenced from one sample in a study of technical replicates of blood from several donors. Assay used: immunoSEQ multiplex PCR; TCRdb lists only in-frame clones, some missing. The sample carries 80,000 to 95,000 clones, 95% to 97% recorded once. The specimen was T cells isolated from PBMCs. The receptors here all came from a human donor in good health.

The chain employs TRBV4-1 and TRBJ1-3; D is unclear. V was cut by 1 base and J by 0 bases, with 7 bases left in between. This CDR3 has 15 residues. Germline values: CDR1 MGHRA, CDR2 YSYEKL. The CDR3 coding sequence is TGCGCCAGCAGCCAAGGCGCAGGCTCTGGAAACACCATATATTTT. It codes for CASSQGAGSGNTIYF.

The chain uses TRBV30 and TRBJ2-3; D is unresolved. Per germline, CDR1 GTSNPN and CDR2 SVGIG (reference sequence). V lost 7 bases, J lost 6 bases, and 11 bases lay in between. The CDR3 covers 11 residues. As DNA, the CDR3 is TGTGCCTCAACTCGTTATGATACGCAGTATTTT. Encoded protein: CASTRYDTQYF.

The chain uses TRBV6-5 and TRBJ2-2; D unresolved. Trimming shortened V by 0 bases and J by 3 bases, and 5 bases separated the two germline ends. Germline CDR1 MNHEY, CDR2 SVGAGI. This CDR3 spans 14 amino acids. CDR3 in DNA: TGTGCCAGCAGTTACTCGTCGTACACCGGGGAGCTGTTTTTT. Amino acid sequence: CASSYSSYTGELFF.

J is TRBJ2-7 and V is TRBV28, with 11 bases aligning to TRBD1. The junction had 5 bases not matched to a gene; V was cut back by 4 bases and J by 6 bases. The V gene's germline CDR1 is MDHEN and CDR2 SYDVKM. CDR3 length equals 14 residues. The chain's CDR3 is CASSSAGTGGEQYF. CDR3 sequence (DNA): TGTGCCAGCAGTTCGGCCGGGACAGGGGGCGAGCAGTACTTC.

The chain employs TRBV4-1 and TRBJ2-5; the D is unclear. The germline CDR1 and CDR2 sequences are MGHRA and YSYEKL. This CDR3 region has 13 residues. V was pared by 4 bases and J by 1 base, with 7 bases between. The CDR3 DNA reads as TGCGCCAGCAGCCGCAGACTCCAAGAGACCCAGTACTTC. It yields the protein CASSRRLQETQYF.

This chain joins TRBV30 and TRBJ2-5; TRBD2 matches at 11 bases. This CDR3 spans 18 amino acids. CDR1 is GTSNPN and CDR2 is SVGIG in the germline V gene (reference sequence). The junction had 14 bases not matched to a gene; V was cut back by 5 bases and J by 0 bases. The CDR3 region is CAWGPKPGLAVYQETQYF. The CDR3 DNA reads TGTGCCTGGGGGCCAAAACCGGGACTAGCGGTTTACCAAGAGACCCAGTACTTC.

The J gene is TRBJ2-2, the V gene TRBV5-1; D is perhaps TRBD1 (5 bases). Trimming cost V 2 bases and J 7 bases, with 6 bases left between them. This CDR3 contains 12 residues. Germline CDR1 SGHRS, CDR2 YFSETQ. CDR3 residues: CASSLGDGELFF. In nucleotides, the CDR3 is TGCGCCAGCAGCTTAGGGGACGGGGAGCTGTTTTTT.